The rows below give T cell receptor beta chains drawn from one sample of a study of CD8 T cells in ankylosing spondylitis. TCRdb analysed the 5' RACE reads with MiXCR anew, one entry per CDR3 protein. The data hold around 100,000 distinct CDR3 sequences, with 20% to 30% observed a single time. Sequenced: synovial fluid, either unsorted or a sorted T cell fraction (not recorded which). These receptors all come from a male donor with ankylosing spondylitis. The CDR3 runs from the conserved cysteine through the conserved F or W. D genes are given only for firm matches. Some rows mark clone size as missing; the rest say once, few, many or name a class of expanded clone.

j_call | v_call | clone_size | cdr3_length | d_call | cdr3_aa | cdr3_nt
TRBJ1-3 | TRBV12-3/TRBV12-4 | NA | 17 | NA | CASSPRGLRPSGNTVYF | TGTGCCAGCAGCCCCAGGGGACTCCGGCCCTCTGGAAACACCGTATATTTT
TRBJ1-1 | TRBV2 | NA | 15 | NA | CASSENIGEATEAFF | TGTGCCAGCAGTGAAAATATAGGGGAGGCCACTGAAGCTTTCTTT
TRBJ1-6 | TRBV2 | few | 15 | NA | CASSDLGSYNSPLHF | TGTGCCAGCAGTGACCTTGGCTCCTATAATTCACCCCTCCACTTT
TRBJ2-1 | TRBV15 | NA | 16 | TRBD2 | CATSPGLAGGYNEQFF | TGTGCCACCAGCCCCGGACTAGCGGGAGGATACAATGAGCAGTTCTTC
TRBJ1-3 | TRBV11-2 | NA | 17 | NA | CASSQTWGAHSGNTIYF | TGTGCCAGCAGTCAGACATGGGGGGCGCACTCTGGAAACACCATATATTTT
TRBJ2-3 | TRBV10-3 | NA | 13 | TRBD2 | CATEAGAGDTQYF | TGTGCCACCGAAGCGGGAGCGGGCGATACGCAGTATTTT
TRBJ1-2 | TRBV30 | NA | 14 | TRBD1 | CAHYRGRGYYGYTF | TGTGCCCACTACAGGGGGCGCGGCTACTATGGCTACACCTTC
TRBJ1-5 | TRBV4-1 | many | 15 | TRBD1 | CASSRAGDRDQPQHF | TGCGCCAGCAGCCGGGCGGGGGACAGGGATCAGCCCCAGCATTTT
TRBJ2-1 | TRBV2 | few | 14 | TRBD2 | CASSDSGNYNEQFF | TGTGCCAGCAGTGATAGCGGGAACTACAATGAGCAGTTCTTC
TRBJ1-2 | TRBV12-3/TRBV12-4 | NA | 13 | NA | CASSLGQPGGYTF | TGTGCCAGCAGCCTCGGGCAACCTGGGGGCTACACCTTC
TRBJ1-5 | TRBV11-2 | NA | 17 | TRBD1 | CASSLGIGQGNNQPQHF | TGTGCCAGCAGCTTAGGGATCGGACAGGGCAACAATCAGCCCCAGCATTTT
TRBJ1-5 | TRBV29-1 | NA | 15 | NA | CSCGRGGRGNQPQHF | TGCAGCTGTGGCAGGGGAGGTCGTGGCAATCAGCCCCAGCATTTT
TRBJ2-1 | TRBV28 | NA | 15 | NA | CASSLYNSNYNEQFF | TGTGCCAGCAGTTTGTACAACTCCAACTACAATGAGCAGTTCTTC
TRBJ2-5 | TRBV7-9 | NA | 13 | TRBD1 | CASSADRQETQYF | TGTGCCAGCAGCGCGGACAGGCAAGAGACCCAGTACTTC
TRBJ2-5 | TRBV5-1 | NA | 15 | NA | CASSLELQGQETQYF | TGCGCCAGCAGCTTGGAGTTGCAGGGGCAAGAGACCCAGTACTTC
TRBJ2-5 | TRBV7-8 | few | 13 | NA | CASSLRERETQYF | TGTGCCAGCAGCTTACGGGAGAGGGAGACCCAGTACTTC
TRBJ1-5 | TRBV6-2/TRBV6-3 | many | 15 | NA | CASSIRRDSNQPQHF | TGTGCCAGCAGTATCCGACGGGATAGCAATCAGCCCCAGCATTTT
TRBJ2-7 | TRBV5-1 | few | 16 | NA | CASSAVRTGGAHEQYF | TGCGCCAGCAGCGCCGTAAGAACAGGGGGGGCCCACGAGCAGTACTTC
TRBJ2-6 | TRBV7-8 | NA | 18 | NA | CASSPVGGRGPGANVLTF | TGTGCCAGCAGCCCCGTGGGGGGGCGCGGGCCTGGGGCCAACGTCCTGACTTTC
TRBJ1-2 | TRBV28 | few | 12 | NA | CASSFRGVGYTF | TGTGCCAGCAGTTTTCGTGGGGTCGGCTACACCTTC
TRBJ2-2 | TRBV10-3 | once | 15 | TRBD1 | CAILDRQGATGELFF | TGTGCCATCCTAGACCGACAGGGGGCGACCGGGGAGCTGTTTTTT
TRBJ2-3 | TRBV20-1 | NA | 15 | TRBD1 | CSARTGQGAEDTQYF | TGCAGTGCCCGCACAGGACAGGGGGCAGAAGATACGCAGTATTTT
TRBJ1-1 | TRBV5-4 | NA | 14 | NA | CASSLGSQVTEAFF | TGTGCCAGCAGCTTGGGCAGTCAGGTCACTGAAGCTTTCTTT
TRBJ2-1 | TRBV5-1 | few | 14 | TRBD1 | CASSRDRGGNEQFF | TGCGCCAGCAGCCGAGACAGGGGAGGAAATGAGCAGTTCTTC
TRBJ2-3 | TRBV27 | NA | 16 | NA | CASSDTGPGGTDTQYF | TGTGCCAGCAGCGACACCGGGCCAGGAGGTACAGATACGCAGTATTTT
TRBJ1-1 | TRBV5-1 | NA | 14 | TRBD1 | CASSLEQGVTEAFF | TGCGCCAGCAGCTTGGAACAGGGGGTAACTGAAGCTTTCTTT
TRBJ2-3 | TRBV4-2 | NA | 16 | NA | CASSLRPGPQAGTQYF | TGTGCCAGCAGCCTTCGACCGGGCCCCCAGGCGGGTACGCAGTATTTT
TRBJ1-5 | TRBV7-6 | NA | 14 | TRBD1 | CASSSRTGGQPQHF | TGTGCCAGCAGCTCTCGGACAGGTGGACAGCCCCAGCATTTT
TRBJ2-5 | TRBV20-1 | NA | 15 | TRBD1 | CSAIRTGGDQETQYF | TGCAGTGCTATTCGGACAGGGGGCGACCAAGAGACCCAGTACTTC
TRBJ2-1 | TRBV3-1 | few | 15 | NA | CASSQALVSYNEQFF | TGTGCCAGCAGCCAAGCGCTAGTCTCCTACAATGAGCAGTTCTTC
TRBJ2-1 | TRBV11-3 | many | 15 | NA | CASSSGRSSYNEQFF | TGTGCCAGCAGCTCGGGGCGTAGCTCCTACAATGAGCAGTTCTTC
TRBJ2-6 | TRBV4-1 | NA | 17 | NA | CASSQGDITSGANVLTF | TGCGCCAGCAGCCAAGGGGACATAACCTCTGGGGCCAACGTCCTGACTTTC
TRBJ2-3 | TRBV20-1 | NA | 12 | NA | CSAKTSTDTQYF | TGCAGTGCTAAGACTAGCACAGATACGCAGTATTTT
TRBJ2-5 | TRBV3-1 | many | 13 | NA | CASSQGGAETQYF | TGTGCCAGCAGCCAAGGAGGGGCTGAGACCCAGTACTTC
TRBJ2-1 | TRBV6-1 | NA | 15 | TRBD1 | CASSLTRTGGNEQFF | TGTGCCAGCAGTCTTACCCGGACAGGGGGAAATGAGCAGTTCTTC
TRBJ2-7 | TRBV20-1 | NA | 11 | NA | CSARLVYEQYF | TGCAGTGCTAGACTGGTTTACGAGCAGTACTTC
TRBJ2-5 | TRBV5-1 | NA | 15 | NA | CASRPRPGQGQTQYF | TGCGCCAGCAGACCACGACCCGGCCAGGGCCAGACCCAGTACTTC
TRBJ2-7 | TRBV7-2 | few | 15 | TRBD1 | CASSLRDRNSYEQYF | TGTGCCAGCAGCCTCCGGGACAGAAACTCCTACGAGCAGTACTTC
TRBJ2-5 | TRBV11-1 | once | 14 | NA | CASTLDRTQETQYF | TGTGCCAGCACCCTGGATCGTACTCAAGAGACCCAGTACTTC
TRBJ1-2 | TRBV11-2 | many | 12 | NA | CASSLTGYGYTF | TGTGCCAGCAGCTTGACCGGGTACGGCTACACCTTC
TRBJ1-6 | TRBV4-2 | NA | 15 | TRBD1 | CASSLKTGENSPLHF | TGTGCCAGCAGCCTCAAGACAGGGGAAAATTCACCCCTCCACTTT
TRBJ2-5 | TRBV20-1 | NA | 14 | NA | CSASRGSPRETQYF | TGCAGTGCTTCTCGAGGGAGTCCGAGAGAGACCCAGTACTTC
TRBJ1-5 | TRBV30 | few | 14 | NA | CAWDTGMGNQPQHF | TGTGCCTGGGATACAGGGATGGGCAATCAGCCCCAGCATTTT
TRBJ2-1 | TRBV11-2 | few | 18 | NA | CASSLVGGRGMSYNEQFF | TGTGCCAGCAGCTTAGTAGGGGGGCGCGGGATGTCCTACAATGAGCAGTTCTTC
TRBJ2-1 | TRBV29-1 | NA | 12 | NA | CSVERLGNEQFF | TGCAGCGTTGAAAGGCTAGGCAATGAGCAGTTCTTC
TRBJ2-2 | TRBV5-1 | NA | 13 | NA | CASSQTDTGELFF | TGCGCCAGCAGCCAGACCGACACCGGGGAGCTGTTTTTT
TRBJ2-1 | TRBV20-1 | many | 12 | NA | CSARLSKVEQFF | TGCAGTGCTAGACTTTCTAAGGTTGAGCAGTTCTTC
TRBJ2-1 | TRBV5-1 | NA | 17 | TRBD2 | CASSLDGLAGANNEQFF | TGCGCCAGCAGCTTGGACGGACTAGCGGGAGCTAACAATGAGCAGTTCTTC
TRBJ1-3 | TRBV19 | few | 15 | NA | CASTERGYSGNTIYF | TGTGCCAGTACCGAAAGGGGCTACTCTGGAAACACCATATATTTT
TRBJ1-4 | TRBV12-3/TRBV12-4 | few | 15 | NA | CASSFAGTSNEQLFF | TGTGCCAGCAGTTTTGCCGGGACGTCGAATGAGCAACTGTTTTTT
TRBJ2-1 | TRBV5-6 | NA | 17 | NA | CASSIDPSRGLANEQFF | TGTGCCAGCAGCATAGATCCTAGTAGGGGGCTAGCGAATGAGCAGTTCTTC
TRBJ2-1 | TRBV20-1 | many | 14 | TRBD2 | CSARVPSGWNEQFF | TGCAGTGCTAGAGTGCCTAGCGGATGGAATGAGCAGTTCTTC
TRBJ1-1 | TRBV20-1 | once | 14 | NA | CSARVPPFHTEAFF | TGCAGTGCTAGAGTTCCCCCGTTTCACACTGAAGCTTTCTTT
TRBJ1-2 | TRBV12-3/TRBV12-4 | NA | 13 | NA | CASSWGGNYGYTF | TGTGCCAGCAGTTGGGGCGGTAACTATGGCTACACCTTC